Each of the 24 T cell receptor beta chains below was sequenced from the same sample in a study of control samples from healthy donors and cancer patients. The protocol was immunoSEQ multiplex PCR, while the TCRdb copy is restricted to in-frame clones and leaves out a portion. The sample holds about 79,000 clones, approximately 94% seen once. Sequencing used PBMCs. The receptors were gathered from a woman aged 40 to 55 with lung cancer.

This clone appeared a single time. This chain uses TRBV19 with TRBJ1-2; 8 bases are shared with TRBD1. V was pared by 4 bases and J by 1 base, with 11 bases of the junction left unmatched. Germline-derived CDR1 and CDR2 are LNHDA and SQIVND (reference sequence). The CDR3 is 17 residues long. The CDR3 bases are TGTGCCAGTAGTACCCGACAGGGGCCGAAATATAACTATGGCTACACCTTC. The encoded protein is CASSTRQGPKYNYGYTF.

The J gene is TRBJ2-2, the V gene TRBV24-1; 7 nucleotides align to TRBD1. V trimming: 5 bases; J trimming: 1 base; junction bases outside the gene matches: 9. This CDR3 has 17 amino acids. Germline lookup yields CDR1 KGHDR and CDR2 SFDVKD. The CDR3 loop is CATSGKTGLKNTGELFF. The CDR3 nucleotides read TGTGCCACCAGTGGTAAGACAGGGCTCAAGAACACCGGGGAGCTGTTTTTT.

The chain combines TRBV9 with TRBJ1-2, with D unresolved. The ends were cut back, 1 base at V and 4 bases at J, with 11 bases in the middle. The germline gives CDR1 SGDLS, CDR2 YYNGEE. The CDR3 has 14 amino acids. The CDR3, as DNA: TGTGCCAGCAGCGTAAGGGAGTGGAGCTATGGCTACACCTTC. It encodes CASSVREWSYGYTF.

CDR3 in DNA: TGTGCCTGGAGTGGGCCGCTTAATGAGCAGTTCTTC. It translates to CAWSGPLNEQFF. V and J are TRBV30 and TRBJ2-1; no clear D gene. Germline V lookup: CDR1 GTSNPN, CDR2 SVGIG (reference sequence). The CDR3 spans 12 residues. V lost 1 base and J 7 bases, leaving 8 bases between the germline ends.

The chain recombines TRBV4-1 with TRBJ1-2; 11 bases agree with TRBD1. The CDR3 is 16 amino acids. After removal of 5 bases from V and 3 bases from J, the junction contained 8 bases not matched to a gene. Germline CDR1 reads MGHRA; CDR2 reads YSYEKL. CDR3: CASSEGQGALDYGYTF. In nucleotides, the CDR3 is TGCGCCAGCAGCGAAGGACAGGGGGCATTGGACTATGGCTACACCTTC.

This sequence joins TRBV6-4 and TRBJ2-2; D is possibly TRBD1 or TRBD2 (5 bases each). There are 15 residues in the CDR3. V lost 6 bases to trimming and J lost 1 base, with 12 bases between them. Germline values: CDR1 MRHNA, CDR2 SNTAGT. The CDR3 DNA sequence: TGTGCCAGCAGCCCCGGGACCAAGAACACCGGGGAGCTGTTTTTT. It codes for CASSPGTKNTGELFF.

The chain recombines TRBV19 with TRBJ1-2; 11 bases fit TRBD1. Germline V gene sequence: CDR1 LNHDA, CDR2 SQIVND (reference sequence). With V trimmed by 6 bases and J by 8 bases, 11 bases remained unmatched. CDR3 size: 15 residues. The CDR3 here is CASSPNGQGAWGYTF. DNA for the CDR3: TGTGCCAGTAGCCCCAACGGACAGGGGGCTTGGGGCTACACCTTC.

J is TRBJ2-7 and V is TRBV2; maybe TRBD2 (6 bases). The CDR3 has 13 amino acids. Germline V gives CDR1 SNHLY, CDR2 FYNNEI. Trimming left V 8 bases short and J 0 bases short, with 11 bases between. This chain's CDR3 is CASRGGSSYEQYF. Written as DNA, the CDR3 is TGTGCCAGCCGTGGGGGGAGCTCCTACGAGCAGTACTTC.

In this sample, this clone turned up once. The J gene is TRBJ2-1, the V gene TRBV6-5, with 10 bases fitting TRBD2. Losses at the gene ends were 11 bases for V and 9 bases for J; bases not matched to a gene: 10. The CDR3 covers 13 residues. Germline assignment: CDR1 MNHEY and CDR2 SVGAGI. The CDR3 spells CAHYLAGASEQFF. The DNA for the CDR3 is TGTGCCCACTACCTAGCGGGGGCAAGTGAGCAGTTCTTC.

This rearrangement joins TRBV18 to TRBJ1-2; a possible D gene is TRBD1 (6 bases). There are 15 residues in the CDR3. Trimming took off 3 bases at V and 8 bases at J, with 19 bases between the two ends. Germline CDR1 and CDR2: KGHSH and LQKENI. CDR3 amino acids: CASSPSRDIQEGYTF. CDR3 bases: TGTGCCAGCTCACCTTCCCGGGACATTCAGGAGGGCTACACCTTC. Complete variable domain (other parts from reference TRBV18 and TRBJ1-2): NAGVMQNPRHLVRRRGQEARLRCSPMKGHSHVYWYRQLPEEGLKFMVYLQKENIIDESGMPKERFSAEFPKEGPSILRIQQVVRGDSAAYFCASSPSRDIQEGYTFGSGTRLTVV.

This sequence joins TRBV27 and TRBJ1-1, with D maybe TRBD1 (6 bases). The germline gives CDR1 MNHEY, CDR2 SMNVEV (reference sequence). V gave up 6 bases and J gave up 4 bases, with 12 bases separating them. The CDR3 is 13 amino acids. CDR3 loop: CASSPPGATEAFF. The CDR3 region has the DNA TGTGCCAGCAGCCCTCCAGGGGCCACTGAAGCTTTCTTT.

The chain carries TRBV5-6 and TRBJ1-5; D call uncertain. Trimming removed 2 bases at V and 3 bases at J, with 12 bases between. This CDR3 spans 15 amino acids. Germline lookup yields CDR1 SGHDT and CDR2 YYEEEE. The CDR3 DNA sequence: TGTGCCAGCAGCTTTAGACGGACGATCAATCAGCCCCAGCATTTT. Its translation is CASSFRRTINQPQHF.

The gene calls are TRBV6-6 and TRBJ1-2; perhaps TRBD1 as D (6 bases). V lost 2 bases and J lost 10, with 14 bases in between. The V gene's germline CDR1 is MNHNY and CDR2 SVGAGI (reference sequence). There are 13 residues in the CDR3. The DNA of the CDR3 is TGTGCCAGCAGTTACCTACCGGGACAACACTACACCTTC. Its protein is CASSYLPGQHYTF.

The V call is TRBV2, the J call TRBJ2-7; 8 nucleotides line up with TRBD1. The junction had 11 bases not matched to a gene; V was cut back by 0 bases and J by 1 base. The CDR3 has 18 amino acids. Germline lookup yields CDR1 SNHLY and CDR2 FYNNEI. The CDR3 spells CASSEARVVTGASYEQYF. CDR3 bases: TGTGCCAGCAGTGAAGCCCGGGTCGTGACAGGGGCTTCCTACGAGCAGTACTTC.

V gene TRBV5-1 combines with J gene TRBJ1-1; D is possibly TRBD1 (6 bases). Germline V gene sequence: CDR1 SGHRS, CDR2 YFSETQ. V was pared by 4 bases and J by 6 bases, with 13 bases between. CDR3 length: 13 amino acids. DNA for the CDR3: TGCGCCAGCAGCCCAGACAGGCCCGCTGAAGCTTTCTTT. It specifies CASSPDRPAEAFF.

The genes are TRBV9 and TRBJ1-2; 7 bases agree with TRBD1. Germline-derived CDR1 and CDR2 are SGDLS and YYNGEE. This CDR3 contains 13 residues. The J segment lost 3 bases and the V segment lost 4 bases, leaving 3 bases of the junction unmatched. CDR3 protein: CASSLGTDYGYTF. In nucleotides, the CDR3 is TGTGCCAGCAGCCTCGGGACAGACTATGGCTACACCTTC.

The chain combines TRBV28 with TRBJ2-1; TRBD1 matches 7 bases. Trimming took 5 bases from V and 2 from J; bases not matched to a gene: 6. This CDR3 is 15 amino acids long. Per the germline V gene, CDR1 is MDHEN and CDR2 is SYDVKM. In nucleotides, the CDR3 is TGTGCCAGCAGTACAGGGGTCCTTACCTACAATGAGCAGTTCTTC. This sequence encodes CASSTGVLTYNEQFF.

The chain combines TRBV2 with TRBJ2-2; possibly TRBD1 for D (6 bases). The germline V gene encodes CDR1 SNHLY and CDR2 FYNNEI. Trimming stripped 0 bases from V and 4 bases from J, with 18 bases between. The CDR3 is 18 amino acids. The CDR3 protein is CASSEADWDTDITGELFF. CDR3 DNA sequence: TGTGCCAGCAGTGAAGCCGACTGGGACACAGATATCACCGGGGAGCTGTTTTTT.

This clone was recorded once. The CDR3 spells CASSLGQLDQPQHF. Here the CDR3 DNA reads TGTGCCAGCAGCTTGGGGCAGTTGGACCAGCCCCAGCATTTT. This sequence joins TRBV11-2 and TRBJ1-5, with a possible D match to TRBD1 (5 bases). Between the trimmed V and J ends, which lost 3 bases and 7 bases, there was a span of 13 bases. Germline lookup yields CDR1 SGHAT and CDR2 FQNNGV. CDR3 size: 14 residues.

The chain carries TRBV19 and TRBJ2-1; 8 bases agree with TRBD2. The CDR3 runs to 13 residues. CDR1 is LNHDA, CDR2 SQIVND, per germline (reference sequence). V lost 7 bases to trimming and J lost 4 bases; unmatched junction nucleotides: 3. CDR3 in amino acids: CASTIAGYNEQFF. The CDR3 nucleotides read TGTGCCAGTACCATAGCGGGATACAATGAGCAGTTCTTC. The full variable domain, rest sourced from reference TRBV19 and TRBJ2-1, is DGGITQSPKYLFRKEGQNVTLSCEQNLNHDAMYWYRQDPGQGLRLIYYSQIVNDFQKGDIAEGYSVSREKKESFPLTVTSAQKNPTAFYLCASTIAGYNEQFFGPGTRLTVL.

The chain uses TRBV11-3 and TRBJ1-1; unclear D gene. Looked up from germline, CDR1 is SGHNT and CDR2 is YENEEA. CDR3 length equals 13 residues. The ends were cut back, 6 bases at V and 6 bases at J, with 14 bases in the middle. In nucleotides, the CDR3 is TGTGCCAGCAGGTTTACGGCGGTCGCTGAAGCTTTCTTT. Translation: CASRFTAVAEAFF.

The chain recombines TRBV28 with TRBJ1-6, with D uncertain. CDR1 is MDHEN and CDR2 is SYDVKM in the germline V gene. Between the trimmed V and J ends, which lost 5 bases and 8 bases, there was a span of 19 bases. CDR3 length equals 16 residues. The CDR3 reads CASSDREWAGYSPLHF. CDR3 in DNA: TGTGCCAGCAGTGATAGGGAATGGGCTGGGTATTCACCCCTCCACTTT.

CDR3 bases: TGTGCCAGCAGTCTGGGACAGACGGGCTACGAGCAGTACTTC. It codes for CASSLGQTGYEQYF. This chain connects TRBV27 to TRBJ2-7; TRBD1 matches at 7 bases. The germline V gene has CDR1 MNHEY and CDR2 SMNVEV (reference sequence). The CDR3 has 14 residues. V dropped 5 bases and J dropped 3; count of bases not matched to a gene: 7.

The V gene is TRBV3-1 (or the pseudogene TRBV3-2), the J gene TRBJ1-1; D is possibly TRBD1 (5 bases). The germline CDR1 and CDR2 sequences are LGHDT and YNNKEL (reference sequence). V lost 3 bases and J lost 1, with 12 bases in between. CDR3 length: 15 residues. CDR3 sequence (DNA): TGTGCCAGCAGCCACCACGGGGGAGGGAACACTGAAGCTTTCTTT. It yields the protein CASSHHGGGNTEAFF.